The clone carrying this T cell receptor (beta chain) was observed a handful of times. The antigen is not known. All gene names here are mouse names. The read halts 4 residues ahead of the CDR3 end, with the missing end drawn from the germline J gene. The data originate from a study of CD8+ T cells in alopecia areata. In the study overall: It was roughly 7-10-week-old female C3H/HeJ mice that received skin from roughly 6-13-month-old C3H/HeJ graft donors with spontaneous alopecia. Study-level points and caveats: Higher clonality than in normal scalp was seen in lesional scalp, especially alopecia totalis/universalis. Possibly because of HLA-related factors, TCR sharing was less clear across patients than in mice. Scalp samples also contribute reads from the resident alphabeta T cells found in normal skin.

Once RNA had been extracted, it was reverse transcribed into cDNA to act as the sequencing template. The data were produced by immunoSEQ multiplex PCR, yet TCRdb's version contains in-frame clones alone and is incomplete. The data list about 270,000 clones, none observed once; 1.2% falls to the top ten. Combined cutaneous lymph node cells underwent sorting by CD4, CD8alpha, NKG2D, NKG2ACE and additional markers. Trimming removed 0 bases from V and 1 base from J, with 8 bases in between. This CDR3 region has 14 residues. Germline assignment: CDR1 NSHNY and CDR2 SYGAGN. The clonotype comes from a C3H/HeJ mouse with alopecia areata. This strain has MHC haplotype H2-k. This chain uses TRBV13-1 with TRBJ2-7; D not certain. Sequencing was done on a sample of CD4+ T cells sorted from a lymph node. The covered CDR3 bases are TGTGCCAGCAGTGATGCGGAGGGTTCCTAT. Its translation is CASSDAEGSY. The whole CDR3 sequence reads CASSDAEGSYEQYF.